The rows below give T cell receptor beta chains drawn from one sample of a study of shared clonotypes between healthy human individuals. Method: immunoSEQ multiplex PCR; TCRdb's copy keeps in-frame clones and lacks some. The sample lists over 950,000 clones, 70% to 80% occurring once. Sequenced: memory CD4+ T cells from PBMCs. The receptor set was obtained from a man aged 18 to 29 in good health. Some clones in this sample may be carry-over from other donors' samples. Each CDR3 is given without its conserved first and last residue. The order of the fields is clone size, V gene, J gene, CDR3 protein. Some rows have no size entry. The others give once, few or many, or a class for an expanded clone.

>NA|TRBV23-1|TRBJ1-4
ASSPSDRFDEKLF
>few|TRBV20-1|TRBJ2-7
SPYRMYEQY
>once|TRBV7-8|TRBJ2-5
ASSPTREETQY
>NA|TRBV9|TRBJ2-3
ASSVAGGLAGGPQTDTQY
>NA|TRBV7-2|TRBJ2-3
ASSHQRGLVILDTQY
>NA|TRBV5-6|TRBJ2-5
ASSFPLGAETQY
>NA|TRBV6-1|TRBJ2-5
ASREGGSGETQY
>few|TRBV5-1|TRBJ2-5
ASSLVGSRGETQY
>NA|TRBV6-5|TRBJ1-2
ASRLPGGWGYT
>NA|TRBV27|TRBJ2-3
ASSLSRSPGGTDTQY
>NA|TRBV7-3|TRBJ2-2
ASSSGGTGELF
>few|TRBV5-1|TRBJ2-7
ASRRPGAYEQY
>few|TRBV11-2|TRBJ1-5
ASSFENSNQPQH
>NA|TRBV9|TRBJ2-3
ASSVTVWDEVTDTQY
>NA|TRBV5-1|TRBJ2-1
ASSLDGNNEQF
>NA|TRBV4-1|TRBJ2-7
ASSQDNLEPYEQY
>NA|TRBV4-1|TRBJ2-3
ASSPPPVTSTDTQY
>NA|TRBV2|TRBJ2-7
ASSEGLPGSAYEQY
>NA|TRBV5-1|TRBJ2-1
ASSRLTSASSYNEQF
>once|TRBV7-2|TRBJ2-7
ASSSNRGSSYEQY
>NA|TRBV18|TRBJ2-5
ASSPTRERQETQY
>NA|TRBV28|TRBJ1-5
ASRLQGGGDQPQH
>NA|TRBV28|TRBJ2-1
ASSPHSGRGNEQF
>NA|TRBV5-1|TRBJ2-1
ASSAGPGGGAEQF
>NA|TRBV10-1|TRBJ2-3
ASSESFLAGGPRDTQY
>once|TRBV18|TRBJ2-7
ASSPPTGFDFPYEQY
>few|TRBV7-2|TRBJ1-5
ASSLHGSNQPQH
>few|TRBV20-1|TRBJ1-2
SASGFGGYT
>NA|TRBV7-9|TRBJ2-2
ASSQDHGSTGELF
>NA|TRBV6-5|TRBJ2-7
ASSNRGIGEQY
>NA|TRBV5-1|TRBJ1-5
ASSATGMGNQPQH